One T cell receptor beta chain is described in this entry. Its specificity is unknown. Germline values: CDR1 DFQATT, CDR2 SNEGSKA (reference sequence). With 6 bases clipped from V and 10 bases from J, the junction kept 22 bases outside the gene matches. CDR3 length: 17 residues. Together with a sample-barcoded 5' primer, a J-beta primer mix was included in a second PCR lasting roughly 6 to 12 cycles. All samples gave at least 2.5 million CDR3-containing paired-end reads. TCRdb re-called the 5' RACE reads through MiXCR, storing one row per CDR3 protein. The table shows about 1.5 million distinct CDR3 sequences, with approximately 40% occurring only once. The record originates from a study of blood T cells in healthy people across ages. Donors were systemically healthy Caucasian individuals from Russia aged about 6 to 90 years. Every sample gave at least 5 micrograms of total RNA when it was extracted.

Points from the study as a whole: Strong correlation was found linking TCR beta diversity to naive T cell percentage.

The TCR comes from a woman between 18 and 30 years old in good health. Specimen: blood. The gene calls are TRBV20-1 and TRBJ2-1; 9 nucleotides agree with TRBD2. The CDR3 bases are TGCAGTGCCCCCCATGCGGGAGCGGGGGGCCGGTCAGAGGAGCAGTTCTTC. Protein: CSAPHAGAGGRSEEQFF.